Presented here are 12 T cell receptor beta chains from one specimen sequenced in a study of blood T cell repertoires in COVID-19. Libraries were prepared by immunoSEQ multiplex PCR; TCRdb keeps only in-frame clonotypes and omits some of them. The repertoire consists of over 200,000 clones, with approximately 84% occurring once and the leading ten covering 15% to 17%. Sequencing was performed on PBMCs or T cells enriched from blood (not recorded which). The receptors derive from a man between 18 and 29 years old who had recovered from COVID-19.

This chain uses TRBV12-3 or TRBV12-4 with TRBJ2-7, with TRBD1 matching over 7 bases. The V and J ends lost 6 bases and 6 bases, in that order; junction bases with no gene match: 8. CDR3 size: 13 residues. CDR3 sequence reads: CASSPGQFAEQYF. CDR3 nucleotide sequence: TGTGCCAGCAGCCCGGGACAGTTCGCCGAGCAGTACTTC.

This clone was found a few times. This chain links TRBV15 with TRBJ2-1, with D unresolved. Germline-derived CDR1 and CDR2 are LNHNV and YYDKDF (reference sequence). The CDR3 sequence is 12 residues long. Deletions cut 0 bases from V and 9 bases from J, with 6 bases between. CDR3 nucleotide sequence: TGTGCCACCAGCAGAGATGCAGGTGAGCAGTTCTTC. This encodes CATSRDAGEQFF.

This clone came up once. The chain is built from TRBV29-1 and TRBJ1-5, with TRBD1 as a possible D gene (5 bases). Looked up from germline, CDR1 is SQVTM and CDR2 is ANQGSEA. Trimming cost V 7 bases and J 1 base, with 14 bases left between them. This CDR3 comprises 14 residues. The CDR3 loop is CSAGGPGSNQPQHF. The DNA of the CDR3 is TGCAGCGCCGGCGGCCCAGGGAGCAATCAGCCCCAGCATTTT.

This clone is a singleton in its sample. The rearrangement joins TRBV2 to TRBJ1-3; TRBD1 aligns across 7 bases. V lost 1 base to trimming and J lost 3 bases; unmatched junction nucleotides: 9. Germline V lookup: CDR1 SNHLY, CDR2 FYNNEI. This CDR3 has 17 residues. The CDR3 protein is CASSEGITGEFGNTIYF. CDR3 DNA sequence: TGTGCCAGCAGTGAAGGTATCACAGGGGAGTTTGGAAACACCATATATTTT.

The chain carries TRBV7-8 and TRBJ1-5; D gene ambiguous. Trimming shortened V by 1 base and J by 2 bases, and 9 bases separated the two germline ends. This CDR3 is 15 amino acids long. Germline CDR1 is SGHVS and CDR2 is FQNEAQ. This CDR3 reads CASSLDRWGNQPQHF. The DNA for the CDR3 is TGTGCCAGCAGCTTAGACAGATGGGGCAATCAGCCCCAGCATTTT.

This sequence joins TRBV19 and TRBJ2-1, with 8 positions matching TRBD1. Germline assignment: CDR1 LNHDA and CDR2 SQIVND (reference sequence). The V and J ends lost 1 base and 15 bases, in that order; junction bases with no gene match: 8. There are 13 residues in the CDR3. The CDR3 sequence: CASSIASTGARFF. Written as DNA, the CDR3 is TGTGCCAGTAGTATAGCATCGACAGGGGCAAGGTTCTTC.

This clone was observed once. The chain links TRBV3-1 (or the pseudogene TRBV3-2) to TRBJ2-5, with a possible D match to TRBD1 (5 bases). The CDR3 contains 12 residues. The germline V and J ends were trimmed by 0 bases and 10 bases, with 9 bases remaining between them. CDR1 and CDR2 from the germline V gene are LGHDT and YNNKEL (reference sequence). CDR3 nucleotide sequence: TGTGCCAGCAGCCAAGACAGGGTCATCCAGTACTTC. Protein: CASSQDRVIQYF.

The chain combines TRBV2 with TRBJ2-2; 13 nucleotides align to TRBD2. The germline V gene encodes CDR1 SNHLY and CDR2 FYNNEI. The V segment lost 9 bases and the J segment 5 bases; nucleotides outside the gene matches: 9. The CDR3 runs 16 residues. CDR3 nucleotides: TGTGCCAGAAGGACTAGCGGGAGTTGGGGGACCGGGGAGCTGTTTTTT. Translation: CARRTSGSWGTGELFF.

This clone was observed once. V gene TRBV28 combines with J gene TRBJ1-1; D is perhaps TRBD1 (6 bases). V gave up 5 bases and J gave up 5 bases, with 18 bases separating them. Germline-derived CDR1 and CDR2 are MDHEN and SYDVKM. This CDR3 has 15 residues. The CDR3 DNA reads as TGTGCCAGCAGTCCGGTGGCAGGGGTAAGGACTGAAGCTTTCTTT. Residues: CASSPVAGVRTEAFF.

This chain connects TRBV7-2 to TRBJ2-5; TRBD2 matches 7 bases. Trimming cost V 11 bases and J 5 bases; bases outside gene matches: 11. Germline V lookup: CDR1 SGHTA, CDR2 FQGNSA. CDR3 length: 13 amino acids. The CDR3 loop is CAAKRGEGETQYF. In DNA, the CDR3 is TGTGCCGCTAAACGGGGGGAGGGTGAGACCCAGTACTTC.

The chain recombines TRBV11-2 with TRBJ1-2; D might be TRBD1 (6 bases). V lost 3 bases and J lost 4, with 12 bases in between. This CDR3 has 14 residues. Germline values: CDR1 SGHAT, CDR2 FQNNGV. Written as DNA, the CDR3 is TGTGCCAGCAGCTTCGCAGGGGCGAGCTATGGCTACACCTTC. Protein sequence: CASSFAGASYGYTF.

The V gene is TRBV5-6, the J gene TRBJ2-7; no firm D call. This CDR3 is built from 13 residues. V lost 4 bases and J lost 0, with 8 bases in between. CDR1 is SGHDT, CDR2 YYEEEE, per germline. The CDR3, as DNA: TGTGCCAGCAGCAAACAGAACTCCTACGAGCAGTACTTC. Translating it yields CASSKQNSYEQYF.